Detailed here is one T cell receptor beta chain. The junction shows a germline mismatch at one end, possibly a read error. CDR3 size: 13 residues. Germline values: CDR1 SSHAT, CDR2 FNYEAQ (reference sequence). This sample was taken from a study of blood T cell repertoires in COVID-19. Study summary: Material from acute and convalescent COVID-19 was sourced from the United States, Italy and Spain.

Produced via immunoSEQ multiplex PCR; TCRdb's table is partial and in-frame only. The sample yields approximately 240,000 clones, just under 85% seen once. The rearrangement links TRBV7-7 to TRBJ2-1; D not resolved. Sequencing was done on a sample of peripheral blood. The receptor was derived from a woman aged 60-75 years with active or convalescent COVID-19. The CDR3 nucleotides are TGTGCTAGCAGCTTGACAAGGTCCGGTGAGCAGTTCTTC. Translated, it gives CASSLTRSGEQFF.